This T cell receptor beta chain emerged from a study of shared T cell receptors in the human thymus. Profiling relied on immunoSEQ multiplex PCR, and the TCRdb table lists in-frame clones only, not all of them. The sample has hundreds of thousands of clones; around 89% are singletons. V lost 3 bases, J lost 5 bases, and 14 bases lay in between. CDR1 is MNHNY and CDR2 is SVGAGI in the germline V gene (reference sequence). The CDR3 covers 14 residues. This clone was counted only a few times. This sample also belongs to another study, concerning human thymus T cells. From that study: All donors were healthy Finnish infants who were undergoing corrective surgery to treat congenital heart defects. Thymus pieces cut out during corrective heart surgery were the tissue that was used. Thymic and blood repertoires showed apparently biased V and J gene usage. Related studies found that unrelated individuals share highly overlapping thymic repertoires.

The chain joins TRBV6-6 to TRBJ2-7; TRBD2 might be the D (6 bases). The source material was thymocytes. The source is a boy under two years old with a congenital heart defect. In nucleotides, the CDR3 is TGTGCCAGCAGTTATTGGAGGGTCCCTCACGAGCAGTACTTC. Amino acids: CASSYWRVPHEQYF.